A selection of T cell receptor beta chains follows, all from one sample in a study of blood T cell repertoires in COVID-19. Data came from immunoSEQ multiplex PCR; TCRdb stores just in-frame clones and leaves some out. The repertoire holds about 42,000 clones, with roughly 87% as singletons. The sequencing sample was made of peripheral blood. Source of these receptors: a woman of 80 years or more in a cohort sampled during active or convalescent COVID-19. The conserved cysteine and the conserved F or W are not part of the CDR3 here. D genes are given only for firm matches.

TRBJ1-5 | TRBD1 | TRBV20-1 | SASGGQLNQPQH
TRBJ2-1 | TRBD2 | TRBV30 | AWSHGASGVNEQF
TRBJ1-6 | NA | TRBV7-8 | ASSLGENSPLH
TRBJ1-2 | TRBD1 | TRBV6-2/TRBV6-3 | ASSSRNGQGAGYGYT
TRBJ2-7 | NA | TRBV6-1 | ASSETGYEQY
TRBJ1-2 | TRBD1 | TRBV10-3 | AISGQGPSTRGYT
TRBJ2-5 | NA | TRBV3-1/TRBV3-2 | ASSHGLHPETQY
TRBJ2-7 | TRBD1 | TRBV27 | ASSRGQGTYEQY
TRBJ2-5 | NA | TRBV7-9 | ASSLARAAGLSETQY
TRBJ2-2 | TRBD1 | TRBV30 | AWSGQGLVSGELF
TRBJ2-2 | TRBD1 | TRBV28 | ASTWTGRTGELF
TRBJ2-5 | TRBD1 | TRBV9 | ASSPEGQQETQY
TRBJ2-7 | NA | TRBV11-3 | ASSWGLTSSYEQY
TRBJ2-1 | NA | TRBV27 | ASSLAEGIPNEQF
TRBJ2-2 | NA | TRBV7-2 | ASSLGTGNTGELF
TRBJ2-7 | NA | TRBV6-5 | ATINPRGYEQY
TRBJ2-1 | TRBD2 | TRBV11-3 | ASSFPLAGHNEQF
TRBJ1-1 | NA | TRBV6-5 | ASSRDSGTEAF
TRBJ1-1 | TRBD1 | TRBV10-3 | AISEGQVNTEAF
TRBJ1-1 | NA | TRBV7-9 | ASSWTENTEAF
TRBJ2-7 | TRBD2 | TRBV9 | ASSAGTSAGYEQY
TRBJ2-7 | TRBD2 | TRBV3-1/TRBV3-2 | ASSQFGGTTKKQY
TRBJ1-2 | TRBD1 | TRBV28 | ASRTPGQGRIYYGYT
TRBJ2-3 | TRBD2 | TRBV11-2 | ASSLRLAGTSS
TRBJ2-2 | NA | TRBV5-1 | ASSLVLTGELF
TRBJ1-2 | NA | TRBV5-1 | ASSQGVVSLYGYT
TRBJ2-1 | NA | TRBV24-1 | ATSDLGRTDEQF
TRBJ1-2 | NA | TRBV30 | AWSGGQQANYGYT
TRBJ1-6 | NA | TRBV27 | ASSLSRQASPLH